This T cell receptor beta chain was identified during a study of T cells after yellow fever vaccination. Broader study findings: The bulk population could contribute abundant contaminating clonotypes to FACS-sorted repertoires. It was a weaker secondary response, yet one that peaked faster, at day 5 versus 15. Post-booster repertoires contained most primary-vaccination clones again (96% CD4, about 90% CD8).

Note on this clonotype: Its antigen remains unknown.

Universal primer sites and UMIs were introduced during 5'RACE template-switching synthesis of TCR cDNA. From the 5' RACE reads, TCRdb called clonotypes with MiXCR, one entry per CDR3 protein. The sample consists of 400,000 to 450,000 distinct CDR3 sequences, roughly a sixth of them appearing once. This CDR3 contains 15 residues. Per germline, CDR1 KGHSH and CDR2 LQKENI. V lost 5 bases, J lost 1 base, and 11 bases lay in between. The origin of this receptor is a man between 18 and 35 years old who received the YFV17D yellow fever vaccine. Sequences were derived from PBMCs, sampled before the yellow fever booster vaccination. This chain connects TRBV18 to TRBJ2-2, with D possibly being TRBD1 (6 bases). The CDR3, as DNA: TGTGCCAGCTCAGTGCCGGGACAGAACACCGGGGAGCTGTTTTTT. This sequence encodes CASSVPGQNTGELFF.